This T cell receptor (beta chain) was found in a study of blood T cell repertoires in COVID-19. As for the study in general: Sources were T cells, B-cell-depleted T cells, or PBMCs; the material itself was cDNA or gDNA.

Original processing methods: Estimated nucleated cell counts came from reference gene primer amplification. Here immunoSEQ multiplex PCR was the method, and the copy in TCRdb shows in-frame clones only, minus some. That table is the source of V, J and clone size, and D and trimming were worked out from the DNA. Of under 250,000 clones listed, roughly 88% are singletons. CDR3 length equals 11 residues. Germline-derived CDR1 and CDR2 are LNHDA and SQIVND (reference sequence). The V and J ends lost 8 bases and 7 bases respectively, with 11 bases between them. The TCR originated in a man aged 35 to 55 with acute or convalescent COVID-19. Material for sequencing was peripheral blood. The chain employs TRBV19 and TRBJ1-1; D perhaps matches TRBD1 (5 bases). The chain's CDR3 is CASRQFSEAFF. CDR3 coding DNA: TGTGCCAGTCGACAGTTTAGTGAAGCTTTCTTT. Drawing the rest from reference TRBV19 and TRBJ1-1, the complete variable domain is DGGITQSPKYLFRKEGQNVTLSCEQNLNHDAMYWYRQDPGQGLRLIYYSQIVNDFQKGDIAEGYSVSREKKESFPLTVTSAQKNPTAFYLCASRQFSEAFFGQGTRLTVV.